These 4 T cell receptor beta chains were all obtained from the same sample, sequenced in a study of T cell responses to AZD1222 COVID-19 vaccine. Assay: immunoSEQ multiplex PCR; the TCRdb copy retains only in-frame clones and omits some. The repertoire holds 20,000 to 25,000 clones, with approximately 79% as singletons. The input for sequencing was peripheral blood, taken on day 0 of AZD1222 vaccination. The source is an adult in good health.

The chain carries TRBV19 and TRBJ2-7; 9 positions match TRBD1. The CDR3 is made up of 17 amino acids. Germline CDR1 is LNHDA and CDR2 is SQIVND (reference sequence). The V and J ends lost 5 bases and 6 bases, in that order; junction bases with no gene match: 17. CDR3 DNA: TGTGCCAGTAGTCCTACTCGAGGGACAGGGCATTTCGGCGAGCAGTACTTC. Amino acids: CASSPTRGTGHFGEQYF.

The rearrangement links TRBV18 to TRBJ2-1, with a weak D call TRBD2 (5 bases). Germline V gene data show CDR1 as KGHSH and CDR2 as LQKENI. This CDR3 contains 11 residues. V lost 6 bases and J 9 bases, leaving 9 bases between the germline ends. This CDR3 reads CASSLAVEQFF. CDR3 sequence (DNA): TGTGCCAGCTCCCTAGCAGTTGAGCAGTTCTTC.

V usage is TRBV28 and J usage is TRBJ1-4; no clear D. The V and J ends lost 5 bases and 0 bases respectively, with 10 bases between them. The germline V gene encodes CDR1 MDHEN and CDR2 SYDVKM. The CDR3 spans 15 residues. This CDR3 reads CASSPPSSTNEKLFF. CDR3 DNA sequence: TGTGCCAGCAGTCCACCGTCTTCAACTAATGAAAAACTGTTTTTT. Variable domain in full (rest from reference TRBV28 and TRBJ1-4): DVKVTQSSRYLVKRTGEKVFLECVQDMDHENMFWYRQDPGLGLRLIYFSYDVKMKEKGDIPEGYSVSREKKERFSLILESASTNQTSMYLCASSPPSSTNEKLFFGSGTQLSVL.

The CDR3 DNA sequence: TGTGCCAGCAGCCAAGTTCCGAGAAACGAGCAGTACTTC. Translated, it gives CASSQVPRNEQYF. The gene calls are TRBV3-1 (or the pseudogene TRBV3-2) and TRBJ2-7, with no clear D. This CDR3 has 13 amino acids. V dropped 1 base and J dropped 5 bases, with 9 bases sitting between them. Germline V CDR1 and CDR2: LGHDT, YNNKEL (reference sequence).